The 28 T cell receptor beta chains given below trace back to one sample, sequenced in a study of T cell clones after liver transplantation. Measured with immunoSEQ multiplex PCR; TCRdb has only the in-frame clones, and not every one. The sample holds 65,000 to 80,000 clones, 80% seen once. The sample in question was CD4+ T cells from blood, obtained before liver transplant. The receptor set was obtained from a human donor who received a liver transplant.

This clone was detected ten times or more. The V call is TRBV11-2, the J call TRBJ2-7; 11 bases match TRBD2. J was trimmed by 3 bases and V by 5 bases; bases with no gene match: 9. The CDR3 contains 16 residues. CDR1 and CDR2 (germline): SGHAT, FQNNGV. The CDR3 sequence: CASSARLAGPFYEQYF. The CDR3 nucleotides read TGTGCCAGCAGCGCGCGACTAGCGGGACCCTTCTACGAGCAGTACTTC. Full variable domain (outside the CDR3, taken from reference TRBV11-2 and TRBJ2-7): EAGVAQSPRYKIIEKRQSVAFWCNPISGHATLYWYQQILGQGPKLLIQFQNNGVVDDSQLPKDRFSAERLKGVDSTLKIQPAKLEDSAVYLCASSARLAGPFYEQYFGPGTRLTVT.

This chain uses TRBV10-3 with TRBJ2-2, with 8 positions matching TRBD1. Germline CDR1 reads ENHRY; CDR2 reads SYGVKD. V shed 8 bases and J 2 bases; nucleotides not matched to a gene: 4. The CDR3 has 14 residues. The CDR3 DNA reads TGTGCCATCGAAGGACAGGGTAACACCGGGGAGCTGTTTTTT. Its translation is CAIEGQGNTGELFF.

This clone appeared once. The chain recombines TRBV9 with TRBJ2-1, with D perhaps assigned TRBD1 or TRBD2 (8 bases each). V lost 0 bases, J lost 4 bases, and 17 bases lay in between. CDR3 size: 17 residues. Germline V gene sequence: CDR1 SGDLS, CDR2 YYNGEE. Here the CDR3 reads CASSVEGSGTGYNEQFF. CDR3 DNA sequence: TGTGCCAGCAGCGTAGAGGGTAGCGGGACAGGATACAATGAGCAGTTCTTC. Full variable domain (rest looked up from reference TRBV9 and TRBJ2-1): DSGVTQTPKHLITATGQRVTLRCSPRSGDLSVYWYQQSLDQGLQFLIQYYNGEERAKGNILERFSAQQFPDLHSELNLSSLELGDSALYFCASSVEGSGTGYNEQFFGPGTRLTVL.

The chain employs TRBV19 and TRBJ2-1; D remains ambiguous. The CDR3 totals 13 residues. Trimming took off 7 bases at V and 6 bases at J, with 13 bases between the two ends. Germline V gene data show CDR1 as LNHDA and CDR2 as SQIVND (reference sequence). The CDR3 DNA sequence: TGTGCCAGTACCATAGACGGGCCCAATGAGCAGTTCTTC. It yields the protein CASTIDGPNEQFF.

In this sample, this clone turned up once. This rearrangement joins TRBV7-2 to TRBJ2-6; D is unresolved. V lost 5 bases and J lost 4, with 9 bases in between. Germline CDR1 and CDR2: SGHTA and FQGNSA. CDR3 length: 14 residues. CDR3 in DNA: TGTGCCAGCAGCCAACAAGGAGGGGCCAACGTCCTGACTTTC. Its protein is CASSQQGGANVLTF.

This clone was seen more than once but under ten times. The J gene is TRBJ1-2, the V gene TRBV7-9; D is possibly TRBD1 (6 bases). The CDR3 is made up of 14 amino acids. With 3 bases removed from V and 8 bases from J, the gap between germline ends came to 16 bases. CDR1 is SEHNR, CDR2 FQNEAQ, per germline (reference sequence). CDR3 bases: TGTGCCAGCAGCTTCCCCGACAGGCCCCTGGGCTACACCTTC. It codes for CASSFPDRPLGYTF.

The chain carries TRBV6-6 and TRBJ2-5; D gene ambiguous. The V and J ends lost 6 bases and 1 base respectively, with 12 bases between them. Germline CDR1 reads MNHNY; CDR2 reads SVGAGI (reference sequence). The CDR3 runs to 14 residues. In nucleotides, the CDR3 is TGTGCCAGCAGACCCTCTTTGCTCCAAGAGACCCAGTACTTC. Encoded protein: CASRPSLLQETQYF.

The chain joins TRBV7-2 to TRBJ2-5; D uncertain. Germline-derived CDR1 and CDR2 are SGHTA and FQGNSA. V lost 1 base to trimming and J lost 5 bases, with 5 bases between them. The CDR3 has 12 amino acids. The CDR3 loop is CASSLVLETQYF. As DNA, the CDR3 is TGTGCCAGCAGCTTAGTTCTCGAGACCCAGTACTTC.

J is TRBJ1-2 and V is TRBV5-1; D is ambiguous. Trimming took 4 bases from V and 2 from J, leaving 6 bases between them. The CDR3 is 12 amino acids. Germline V gives CDR1 SGHRS, CDR2 YFSETQ. The CDR3 here is CASSLSNYGYTF. The CDR3 DNA is TGCGCCAGCAGCCTATCCAACTATGGCTACACCTTC.

The V and J genes are TRBV7-9 and TRBJ2-7; D unclear. The CDR3 totals 13 residues. The germline V gene encodes CDR1 SEHNR and CDR2 FQNEAQ (reference sequence). The V and J ends lost 3 bases and 3 bases respectively, with 9 bases between them. CDR3 region: CASSFDWSYEQYF. DNA of the CDR3: TGTGCCAGCAGCTTCGATTGGAGCTACGAGCAGTACTTC.

CDR3 nucleotides: TGTGCCAGCAGCAAACGAACGGCTAACACCGGGGAGCTGTTTTTT. It codes for CASSKRTANTGELFF. The rearrangement links TRBV21-1 to TRBJ2-2. TRBV21-1 is classified as a pseudogene. The CDR3 covers 15 residues.

The genes are TRBV29-1 and TRBJ1-1; 7 nucleotides line up with TRBD1. Germline V CDR1 and CDR2: SQVTM, ANQGSEA. The trim removed 3 bases at V and 6 bases at J, leaving 10 bases unmatched. This CDR3 has 14 amino acids. In DNA form, the CDR3 reads TGCAGCGTTGACCCCCGACAGGGCCCCCCTGAAGCTTTCTTT. It encodes CSVDPRQGPPEAFF. Full variable domain (rest looked up from reference TRBV29-1 and TRBJ1-1): SAVISQKPSRDICQRGTSLTIQCQVDSQVTMMFWYRQQPGQSLTLIATANQGSEATYESGFVIDKFPISRPNLTFSTLTVSNMSPEDSSIYLCSVDPRQGPPEAFFGQGTRLTVV.

The J gene is TRBJ2-7, the V gene TRBV5-6, with D uncertain. The V gene lost 4 bases and the J gene lost 6 bases, with 17 bases spanning the gap. CDR1 and CDR2 from the germline V gene are SGHDT and YYEEEE. CDR3 length: 14 amino acids. CDR3 DNA sequence: TGTGCCAGCAGCCTGGGTCCCCGGATAGGCGAGCAGTACTTC. Encoded protein: CASSLGPRIGEQYF.

This chain links TRBV7-2 with TRBJ1-3, with D perhaps matching TRBD1 (5 bases). Germline CDR1 reads SGHTA; CDR2 reads FQGNSA. The CDR3 spans 14 residues. Trimming removed 1 base from V and 3 bases from J, with 7 bases in between. CDR3 in DNA: TGTGCCAGCAGCTTAGGGGGCTTTGGAAACACCATATATTTT. Encoded protein: CASSLGGFGNTIYF.

This sequence joins TRBV5-1 and TRBJ2-7; 7 bases map to TRBD1. V was pared by 0 bases and J by 2 bases, with 2 bases of the junction left unmatched. Germline CDR1 and CDR2: SGHRS and YFSETQ. This CDR3 contains 14 residues. CDR3 residues: CASSLDRGAYEQYF. CDR3 nucleotide sequence: TGCGCCAGCAGCTTGGACAGGGGAGCCTACGAGCAGTACTTC.

This chain joins TRBV11-3 and TRBJ2-2, with 8 bases matching TRBD2. Germline CDR1 SGHNT, CDR2 YENEEA. V gave up 3 bases and J gave up 6 bases; unmatched junction bases: 9. The CDR3 has 16 amino acids. CDR3 DNA sequence: TGTGCCAGCAGCTTTCAGCCAGCGGGAGTCCCCGGGGAGCTGTTTTTT. It yields the protein CASSFQPAGVPGELFF.

The chain employs TRBV5-1 and TRBJ1-1, with a weak D call TRBD1 (6 bases). Germline V lookup: CDR1 SGHRS, CDR2 YFSETQ. The CDR3 sequence is 15 residues long. V was trimmed by 1 base and J by 1 base, leaving 11 bases between them. CDR3 protein: CASSLQEGGNTEAFF. The DNA of the CDR3 is TGCGCCAGCAGCTTGCAAGAAGGGGGGAACACTGAAGCTTTCTTT.

The chain is built from TRBV5-4 and TRBJ2-7; either TRBD1 or TRBD2 may fit D (6 bases each). Germline values: CDR1 SGHNT, CDR2 YYREEE (reference sequence). V was shortened by 3 bases and J by 7 bases, with 11 bases between the two germline ends. This CDR3 is 12 amino acids long. The CDR3 coding sequence is TGTGCCAGCAGCTATCAGGGGAGGGAGCAGTACTTC. It yields the protein CASSYQGREQYF.

CDR3 bases: TGCAGTGCTAACCGGCCCGGCGAGCAGTACTTC. The encoded protein is CSANRPGEQYF. The chain uses TRBV20-1 and TRBJ2-7; D is uncertain. V was trimmed by 4 bases and J by 6 bases, leaving 10 bases between them. CDR3 length: 11 residues. CDR1 is DFQATT, CDR2 SNEGSKA, per germline (reference sequence).

The J gene is TRBJ1-4, the V gene TRBV6-6; 9 bases are shared with TRBD1. The germline V gene encodes CDR1 MNHNY and CDR2 SVGAGI (reference sequence). V lost 10 bases and J lost 8; bases outside the gene matches: 5. This CDR3 has 12 residues. DNA for the CDR3: TGTGCCATCGGGACAGGGAAAGAAAAACTGTTTTTT. Its translation is CAIGTGKEKLFF.

The chain is built from TRBV11-2 and TRBJ2-7, with D possibly called TRBD1 or TRBD2 (5 bases each). Deletions cut 6 bases from V and 5 bases from J, with 14 bases between. CDR3 length: 13 residues. In germline, CDR1 is SGHAT, CDR2 FQNNGV. This CDR3 reads CASRGDGRHEQYF. DNA of the CDR3: TGTGCCAGCAGGGGGGACGGTCGCCACGAGCAGTACTTC.

The chain combines TRBV25-1 with TRBJ2-6, with TRBD2 matching over 9 bases. V shed 3 bases and J 0 bases; nucleotides not matched to a gene: 6. CDR1 and CDR2 from the germline V gene are MGHDK and SYGVNS. The CDR3 is 18 residues long. CDR3 residues: CASSDGLAPSSGANVLTF. In DNA form, the CDR3 reads TGTGCCAGCAGTGACGGACTAGCGCCTAGCTCTGGGGCCAACGTCCTGACTTTC.

This sequence joins TRBV5-4 and TRBJ1-1; D not resolved. The V and J ends lost 0 bases and 4 bases respectively, with 7 bases between them. The CDR3 consists of 13 residues. CDR1 and CDR2 from the germline V gene are SGHNT and YYREEE (reference sequence). The CDR3 here is CASSLGVVTEAFF. The CDR3 DNA reads TGTGCCAGCAGCTTGGGGGTGGTCACTGAAGCTTTCTTT.

This clone was seen just once. The V gene is TRBV30, the J gene TRBJ2-1; TRBD2 agrees at 13 bases. Unmatched junction bases numbered 4, after V lost 7 bases and J lost 4 bases. This CDR3 region has 14 residues. Germline V lookup: CDR1 GTSNPN, CDR2 SVGIG (reference sequence). The CDR3 sequence is CAYGTSGNYNEQFF. The CDR3 region has the DNA TGTGCCTACGGGACTAGCGGGAATTACAATGAGCAGTTCTTC.

The chain combines TRBV5-1 with TRBJ2-7; D possibly matches TRBD1 or TRBD2 (5 bases each). The length of the CDR3 is 15 residues. Germline values: CDR1 SGHRS, CDR2 YFSETQ. V was shortened by 0 bases and J by 2 bases, with 12 bases between the two germline ends. CDR3: CASSLVWGSTYEQYF. CDR3 in DNA: TGCGCCAGCAGCTTGGTCTGGGGGAGTACCTACGAGCAGTACTTC.

This chain connects TRBV18 to TRBJ2-3; D might be TRBD2 (5 bases). Between the trimmed V and J ends, which lost 2 bases and 2 bases, there was a span of 11 bases. The CDR3 totals 15 residues. Germline V gene sequence: CDR1 KGHSH, CDR2 LQKENI. CDR3 sequence reads: CASSPGRETTDTQYF. The CDR3 DNA follows: TGTGCCAGCTCACCAGGCCGGGAAACCACAGATACGCAGTATTTT.

This clone came up once. This chain connects TRBV7-2 to TRBJ1-5; D gene unclear. CDR1 is SGHTA and CDR2 is FQGNSA in the germline V gene. This CDR3 has 14 residues. V gave up 4 bases and J gave up 0 bases, with 7 bases separating them. CDR3 protein: CASSSRPSNQPQHF. The CDR3 DNA is TGTGCCAGCAGCTCTCGACCTAGCAATCAGCCCCAGCATTTT.

This chain uses TRBV7-8 with TRBJ1-1; 9 bases fit TRBD1. J lost 3 bases, V lost 3 bases, and 2 bases had no gene match. The CDR3 is 14 amino acids. The germline CDR1 and CDR2 sequences are SGHVS and FQNEAQ. CDR3 nucleotide sequence: TGTGCCAGCAGCTTGACAGGGGGTTACACTGAAGCTTTCTTT. Its protein is CASSLTGGYTEAFF.